This TCR beta chain stems from a study of T cells in Graves' hyperthyroidism and ophthalmopathy. RNA transcripts provided the source from which TCR beta CDR3 regions were amplified. The HTBI set primed first-round TCR CDR3 RT-PCR. One entry per CDR3 protein results from TCRdb running MiXCR on the multiplex PCR reads. Of roughly 100,000 distinct CDR3 sequences listed, approximately 50% are singletons. The study's findings and limits: From stable hyperthyroidism, ophthalmopathy was set apart by a 13 V-J model. Most thyroid clonotypes expanded above 0.001 were also detected in blood.

Points on this clonotype: What it recognizes is unknown. An end of the junction differs from the germline gene, which may be a read error.

From germline, CDR1 is SGHDT and CDR2 YYEEEE. The CDR3 contains 15 residues. The TCR comes from a man between 35 and 55 years old with Graves' hyperthyroidism. Specimen: blood. The chain is built from TRBV5-6 and TRBJ2-7, with D maybe TRBD2 (6 bases). This chain's CDR3 is CASSFGGTRSGELYF. The CDR3 DNA sequence: TGTGCCAGCAGCTTTGGAGGGACCAGGTCCGGGGAGCTGTACTTC.